The following is a T cell receptor (beta chain) sequence with its context. This clone has at least ten counts. What antigen it recognizes has not been identified. There are no base qualities to consult, and no much larger clone falls within one base. TCRbeta CDR3 regions were amplified from genomic DNA by means of the immunoSEQ Assay, a bias-controlled multiplex PCR. Processing in the source paper ran as follows. The number of nucleated cells in each sample was estimated by amplification of reference gene primers within the assay. Sequence reads were collapsed and filtered to measure the absolute abundance of every unique TCRbeta CDR3 rearrangement. For each sample, productive Simpson clonality was calculated as the square root of Simpson's diversity index over productive rearrangements. TCRdb obtained this table from immuneACCESS and retained in-frame rearrangements with V and J assigned. These tables miss some clones; where compared with another copy, unresolved V genes account for less than half of the shortfall, and the remainder is unexplained. The V and J calls and the clone size are those of that table, but D and trimming were determined from the DNA. In this sample the table shows approximately 110,000 clones, 60% to 85% of which occur a single time. The biggest ten clones account for 0.75% to 0.9% of the sample.

The data are from a study of blood T cell repertoires in COVID-19 (dated by TCRdb to about 2020). Concerning the study at large: Samples covering the acute and convalescent phases of COVID-19 were provided by collaborators in the United States, Italy and Spain. The prospective study material was composed of cDNA or gDNA derived from T cells, B-cell-depleted T cells, or PBMCs. Deeply sampled blood TCRbeta repertoires from subjects exposed to, actively infected with, or recovered from COVID-19 were included in the dataset. The repertoires were released in a freely available public database meant as a resource for research on the immune response to SARS-CoV-2. Samples were obtained from the ongoing ImmuneRACE study (first 160 participants) and from over 1,000 subjects provided by 6 global collaborators. The sample metadata nearly always contained a de-identified subject ID, COVID-19 status, age in years and sex. Where available, HLA class I and class II types were obtained from metadata supplied by the sample provider rather than from assay-based typing. Points the paper makes about the study in general: The amount of clinical and demographic metadata varied by source and participant and was provided uncurated.

There are 14 amino acids in the CDR3, from cysteine to phenylalanine inclusive. The DNA shown is the 42-base CDR3, in frame from base 1. V and J lose 4 bases and 12 bases, and a span of 19 bases separates them. For CDR1 and CDR2, the germline V gene (reference sequence) lists MNHEY and SMNVEV. Each collaborating institution followed its own protocols to collect whole blood in K2EDTA tubes. Collaborator samples were shipped for TCRbeta analysis as frozen whole blood, isolated PBMCs, or DNA extracted from either sample type. Sequencing was done on a sample of peripheral blood. The TCR comes from a human donor with acute or convalescent COVID-19. The donor label of this sample is uncertain. Recombination linked TRBV27 to TRBJ1-5; the D segment could be TRBD1, given 6 matching bases. For the CDR3, the sequence is CASSSRNREPVQHF. At the DNA level, the sequence is TGTGCCAGCAGTTCACGGAACAGGGAGCCGGTCCAGCATTTT.